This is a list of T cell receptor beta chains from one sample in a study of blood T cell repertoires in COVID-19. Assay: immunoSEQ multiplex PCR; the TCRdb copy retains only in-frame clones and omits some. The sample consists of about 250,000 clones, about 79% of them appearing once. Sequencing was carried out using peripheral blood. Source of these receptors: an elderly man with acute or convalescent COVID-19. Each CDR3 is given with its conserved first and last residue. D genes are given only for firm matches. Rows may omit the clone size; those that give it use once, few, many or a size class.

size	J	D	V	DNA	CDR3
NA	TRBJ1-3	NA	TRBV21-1	TGTGCCAGCAGCAAAGCCGACAGGGCTGGAAACACCATATATTTT	CASSKADRAGNTIYF
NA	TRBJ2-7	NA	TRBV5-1	TGCGCCAGCAGCTTGGCCGGGAGTTTCTCCTACGAGCAGTACTTC	CASSLAGSFSYEQYF
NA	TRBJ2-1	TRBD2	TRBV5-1	TGCGCCAGCAGCCCTATAGCGGGAAGCTACAATGAGCAGTTCTTC	CASSPIAGSYNEQFF
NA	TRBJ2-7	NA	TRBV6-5	TGTGCCAGCAGGAAACAGGGTCCACCCACCTACGAGCAGTACTTC	CASRKQGPPTYEQYF
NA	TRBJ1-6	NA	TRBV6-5	TGTGCCAGCAGACCCCCCCAGGGAATCGGATCACCCCTCCACTTT	CASRPPQGIGSPLHF
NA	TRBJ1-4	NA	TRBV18	TGTGCCAGCTCACCCCGGGAGGGGGTTAATGAAAAACTGTTTTTT	CASSPREGVNEKLFF
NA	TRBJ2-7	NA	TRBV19	TGTGCCAGTAGTATAAGACAGTTCTACGAGCAGTACTTC	CASSIRQFYEQYF
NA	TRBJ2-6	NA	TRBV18	TGTGCCAGCTCACCACGCCAGGGAGGCTCTGGGGCCAACGTCCTGACTTTC	CASSPRQGGSGANVLTF
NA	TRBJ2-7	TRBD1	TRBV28	TGTGCCAGCAGAGACAGGGTGGCCGAGCAGTACTTC	CASRDRVAEQYF
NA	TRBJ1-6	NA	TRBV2	TGTGCCAGCAGTATTGGGGCAGGGCAATCACCCCTCCACTTT	CASSIGAGQSPLHF
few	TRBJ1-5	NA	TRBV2	TGTGCCAGCGGACCCGACAGAAGAAGTCAGCCCCAGCATTTT	CASGPDRRSQPQHF
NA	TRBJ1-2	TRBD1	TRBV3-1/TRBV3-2	TGTGCCAGCAGCCAAGGGTCCGGTGCAGGGGGTGGCTACACCTTC	CASSQGSGAGGGYTF
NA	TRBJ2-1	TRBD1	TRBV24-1	TGTGCCACCAGTGGGGACAGGGGGCTTAATGAGCAGTTCTTC	CATSGDRGLNEQFF
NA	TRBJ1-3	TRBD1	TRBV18	TGTGCCAGCTCACCGATACAGGGGGCAAATGGAAACACCATATATTTT	CASSPIQGANGNTIYF
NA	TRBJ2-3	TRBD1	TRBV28	TGTGCCAGCAAGCCCTTTTACAGGGGGCGAAACACAGATACGCAGTATTTT	CASKPFYRGRNTDTQYF
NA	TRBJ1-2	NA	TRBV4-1	TGCGCCAGCAGCCCCCCGGGGGAAGCTAACTATGGCTACACCTTC	CASSPPGEANYGYTF
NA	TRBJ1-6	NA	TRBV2	TGTGCCAGCCGGAAGGATAGGGGAGGGAATTCACCCCTCCACTTT	CASRKDRGGNSPLHF
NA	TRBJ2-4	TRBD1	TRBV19	TGTGCCAGTAGTGTAGGACAGGGGATAGTGGCCAAAAACATTCAGTACTTC	CASSVGQGIVAKNIQYF
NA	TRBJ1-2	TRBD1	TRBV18	TGTGCCAGCTCACCGGGACAGGGGGCTAGATATGGCTACACCTTC	CASSPGQGARYGYTF
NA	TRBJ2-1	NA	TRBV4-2	TGTGCCAGCAGCCAAGATACGGATGAGCAGTTCTTC	CASSQDTDEQFF
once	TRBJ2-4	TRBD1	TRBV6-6	TGTGCCAGCAGTCCCCGGGACAGGGGGCGTTTAGCCAAAAACATTCAGTACTTC	CASSPRDRGRLAKNIQYF
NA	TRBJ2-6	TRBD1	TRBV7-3	TGTGCCAGCAGCCCAGGGGGACGTCCCTCTGGGGCCAACGTCCTGACTTTC	CASSPGGRPSGANVLTF
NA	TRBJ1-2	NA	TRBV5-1	TGCGCCAGCAGCTGGCTAGGGGAGGAACACTATGGCTACACCTTC	CASSWLGEEHYGYTF
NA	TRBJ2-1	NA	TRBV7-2	TGTGCCAGCAGCTTAGCGCGGAGTAGGGGCGATGAGCAGTTCTTC	CASSLARSRGDEQFF
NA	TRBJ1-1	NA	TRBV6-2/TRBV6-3	TGTGCCAGCAGCTTACAGTGGACTGAAGCTTTCTTT	CASSLQWTEAFF
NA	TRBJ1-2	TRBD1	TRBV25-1	TGTGCCAGCAGTGAAAATAAGGCAGGGGGAAGGGATGGCTACACCTTC	CASSENKAGGRDGYTF
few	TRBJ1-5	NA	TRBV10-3	TGTGCCATCAGTGAGTCGATGTTCCGGGGCAATCAGCCCCAGCATTTT	CAISESMFRGNQPQHF
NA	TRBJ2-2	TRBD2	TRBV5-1	TGCGCCAGCAGCAGTACAGGACTAGCTAACACCGGGGAGCTGTTTTTT	CASSSTGLANTGELFF
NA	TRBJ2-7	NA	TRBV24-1	TGTGCCACCAGTGATGGGGGCCTTACCTACGAGCAGTACTTC	CATSDGGLTYEQYF
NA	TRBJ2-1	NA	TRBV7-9	TGTGCCAGCAGCTCGAATCAAGCTGAGCAGTTCTTC	CASSSNQAEQFF
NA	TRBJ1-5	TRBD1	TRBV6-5	TGTGCCAGCAGGGGGACAGCCGATAGCAATCAGCCCCAGCATTTT	CASRGTADSNQPQHF
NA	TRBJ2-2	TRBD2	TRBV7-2	TGTGCCAGCAGCTTAGCGGGCCTAGCGGGACACACCGGGGAGCTGTTTTTT	CASSLAGLAGHTGELFF
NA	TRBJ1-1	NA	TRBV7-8	TGTGCCAGCAGCCCCTTGGTGAGGGCGAACACTGAAGCTTTCTTT	CASSPLVRANTEAFF
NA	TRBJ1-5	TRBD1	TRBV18	TGTGCCAGCTCACCCTCCCCTCCCACAGGGGGCAAACAGCCCCAGCATTTT	CASSPSPPTGGKQPQHF
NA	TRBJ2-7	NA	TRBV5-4	TGTGCCAGCAGCGCCACCCGGACAGACCTAAAATACGAGCAGTACTTC	CASSATRTDLKYEQYF
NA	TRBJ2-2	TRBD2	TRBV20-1	TGCAGTGCTAGTGGGGAACTAGCGGGAGTGTATGGGACCGGGGAGCTGTTTTTT	CSASGELAGVYGTGELFF
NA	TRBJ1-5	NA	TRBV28	TGTGCCAGCAGTTGGTACCCGGGGGGGAATCAGCCCCAGCATTTT	CASSWYPGGNQPQHF
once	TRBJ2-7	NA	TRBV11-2	TGTGCCAGCAGCTTAGCGGGGAGCGAGCAGTACTTC	CASSLAGSEQYF
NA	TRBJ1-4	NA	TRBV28	TGTGCCACCCAACTCCGGGGAGAAAAACTGTTTTTT	CATQLRGEKLFF